Shown below are 16 T cell receptor beta chains from a single sample sequenced in a study of control samples from healthy donors and cancer patients. Produced via immunoSEQ multiplex PCR; TCRdb's table is partial and in-frame only. The table records 350,000 to 450,000 clones, around nine tenths of them present only once. Sequenced sample: PBMCs. The receptor set was obtained from a man between 35 and 55 years old with head and neck cancer.

V gene TRBV3-1 (or the pseudogene TRBV3-2) combines with J gene TRBJ2-6; D remains ambiguous. Germline CDR1 is LGHDT and CDR2 is YNNKEL (reference sequence). This CDR3 region has 15 residues. Trimming cost V 3 bases and J 0 bases, with 6 bases left between them. CDR3 in DNA: TGTGCCAGCAGCCACGGAGACTCTGGGGCCAACGTCCTGACTTTC. It specifies CASSHGDSGANVLTF.

The chain couples TRBV30 to TRBJ2-3; 9 bases align to TRBD2. Germline assignment: CDR1 GTSNPN and CDR2 SVGIG (reference sequence). This CDR3 has 17 residues. Trimming at V came to 0 bases and at J to 1 base, leaving 8 bases not matched to a gene. The DNA of the CDR3 is TGTGCCTGGAGTGTACGTGGACTAGCGACCCGCACAGATACGCAGTATTTT. It codes for CAWSVRGLATRTDTQYF.

This sequence joins TRBV5-5 and TRBJ1-2, with D tentatively TRBD1 (6 bases). Germline V gene sequence: CDR1 SGHKS, CDR2 YYEKEE (reference sequence). This CDR3 contains 13 residues. V lost 5 bases to trimming and J lost 4 bases, with 12 bases between them. Here the CDR3 reads CASSRDITYGYTF. CDR3 in DNA: TGTGCCAGCAGTCGGGACATCACCTATGGCTACACCTTC.

The chain is built from TRBV7-2 and TRBJ2-7; the D is unclear. The V gene lost 3 bases and the J gene lost 0 bases, with 3 bases spanning the gap. Germline CDR1 SGHTA, CDR2 FQGNSA. This CDR3 is 12 amino acids long. CDR3 residues: CASSFNSYEQYF. The CDR3 DNA reads TGTGCCAGCAGCTTTAACTCCTACGAGCAGTACTTC.

V usage is TRBV27 and J usage is TRBJ1-2; D unresolved. Trimming shortened V by 3 bases and J by 0 bases, and 5 bases separated the two germline ends. Looked up from germline, CDR1 is MNHEY and CDR2 is SMNVEV (reference sequence). There are 13 residues in the CDR3. As DNA, the CDR3 is TGTGCCAGCAGTTTGCAAGCTAACTATGGCTACACCTTC. It translates to CASSLQANYGYTF.

This chain joins TRBV4-1 and TRBJ1-5; the match to TRBD1 covers 7 bases. The V segment lost 0 bases and the J segment 1 base; nucleotides outside the gene matches: 6. Germline assignment: CDR1 MGHRA and CDR2 YSYEKL. The CDR3 sequence is 17 residues long. CDR3 nucleotides: TGCGCCAGCAGCCAAGAAGGGGGACAGATCAGCAATCAGCCCCAGCATTTT. Residues: CASSQEGGQISNQPQHF.

This clone appeared a few times. The CDR3 DNA follows: TGTGCCAGCAGCTTAACTACCGGGCCCGGTTCACCCCTCCACTTT. Translation gives CASSLTTGPGSPLHF. The V and J genes are TRBV7-3 and TRBJ1-6; unclear D gene. The germline gives CDR1 SGHTA, CDR2 FQGTGA. V lost 0 bases and J lost 9, with 12 bases in between. This CDR3 is 15 amino acids long.

The CDR3 DNA reads TGTGCCAGCAGGGAGACGGTTGGCGGCTACACCTTC. Translated: CASRETVGGYTF. The rearrangement joins TRBV6-5 to TRBJ1-2; D ambiguous. The CDR3 runs to 12 residues. Germline V lookup: CDR1 MNHEY, CDR2 SVGAGI. V was pared by 6 bases and J by 8 bases, with 13 bases between.

This chain connects TRBV9 to TRBJ2-1; D possibly matches TRBD1 or TRBD2 (7 bases each). The germline V gene has CDR1 SGDLS and CDR2 YYNGEE. V gave up 4 bases and J gave up 5 bases, with 25 bases separating them. The CDR3 contains 18 residues. In DNA, the CDR3 is TGTGCCAGCAGCTTCCAGGGGGGGAGGCAGGGAAGAAACAATGAGCAGTTCTTC. It is translated as CASSFQGGRQGRNNEQFF.

The rearrangement joins TRBV7-3 to TRBJ2-7; perhaps TRBD2 as D (6 bases). Germline CDR1 is SGHTA and CDR2 is FQGTGA. This CDR3 has 13 amino acids. Trimming removed 5 bases at V and 0 bases at J, with 8 bases between. CDR3 protein: CASSRGSSYEQYF. The CDR3 DNA reads as TGTGCCAGCAGCCGGGGGAGCTCCTACGAGCAGTACTTC.

V is TRBV18 and J is TRBJ2-5, with D perhaps matching TRBD1 (6 bases). Germline V CDR1 and CDR2: KGHSH, LQKENI. The V and J ends lost 2 bases and 5 bases respectively, with 15 bases between them. The CDR3 is 15 amino acids. As DNA, the CDR3 is TGTGCCAGCTCACCAAGCCCACAGGGTGACGAGACCCAGTACTTC. This gives the protein CASSPSPQGDETQYF.

The chain recombines TRBV5-6 with TRBJ2-7; D is ambiguous. CDR3 length: 12 amino acids. The V gene lost 3 bases and the J gene lost 6 bases, with 10 bases spanning the gap. Germline V lookup: CDR1 SGHDT, CDR2 YYEEEE. CDR3 coding DNA: TGTGCCAGCAGCTCGACATTCGGCGAGCAGTACTTC. It translates to CASSSTFGEQYF.

The genes are TRBV6-5 and TRBJ1-1; TRBD1 matches 7 bases. V was clipped by 6 bases and J by 0 bases; unmatched bases: 4. The CDR3 has 14 residues. Germline V gene data show CDR1 as MNHEY and CDR2 as SVGAGI. CDR3 loop: CASRTGQLNTEAFF. CDR3 nucleotides: TGTGCCAGCAGAACGGGACAGTTGAACACTGAAGCTTTCTTT.

The sample holds a few counts of this clone. The V call is TRBV28, the J call TRBJ1-6, with a tentative D call TRBD1 (6 bases). Trimming removed 3 bases at V and 6 bases at J, with 12 bases between. The CDR3 has 15 residues. The germline gives CDR1 MDHEN, CDR2 SYDVKM. The DNA for the CDR3 is TGTGCCAGCAGTTTCAGCGGACAGTTTAATTCACCCCTCCACTTT. It is translated as CASSFSGQFNSPLHF.

V usage is TRBV30 and J usage is TRBJ1-2; D is ambiguous. Deletions cut 0 bases from V and 4 bases from J, with 6 bases between. The CDR3 is made up of 12 amino acids. Germline V gene data show CDR1 as GTSNPN and CDR2 as SVGIG (reference sequence). The CDR3 nucleotides read TGTGCCTGGAGTGTACCCATCTATGGCTACACCTTC. It is translated as CAWSVPIYGYTF.

V usage is TRBV13 and J usage is TRBJ2-7, with D possibly being TRBD2 (5 bases). Germline CDR1 and CDR2: PRHDT and FYEKMQ (reference sequence). Trimming removed 9 bases from V and 1 base from J, with 10 bases in between. The CDR3 extends over 12 amino acids. The CDR3, as DNA: TGTGCCAGTAACTCGGGATCCTACGAGCAGTACTTC. Protein product: CASNSGSYEQYF. Variable domain in full (rest from reference TRBV13 and TRBJ2-7): AAGVIQSPRHLIKEKRETATLKCYPIPRHDTVYWYQQGPGQDPQFLISFYEKMQSDKGSIPDRFSAQQFSDYHSELNMSSLELGDSALYFCASNSGSYEQYFGPGTRLTVT.